This TCR beta chain was identified in a study of T-cell memory formation after mild COVID-19. TCRdb recomputed calls from the 5' RACE reads with MiXCR, one row per CDR3 protein. The sample contains tens of thousands of distinct CDR3 sequences, about 23% of which appear only once. Germline lookup yields CDR1 SSHAT and CDR2 FNYEAQ (reference sequence). The CDR3 sequence is 15 residues long. About this clonotype: One end of the junction is discordant with germline, which a read error may explain.

This clonotype was obtained from a young man who had mild COVID-19 (a few samples of this study predate the infection). Cell type and time point are not known. The gene calls are TRBV7-7 and TRBJ2-5; TRBD2 matches 12 bases. The sample was PBMCs or a T cell subset sorted from them (not recorded which). DNA of the CDR3: TGTGCTAGCAGCCCACTAGCGGGGGGACAAGAGACCCAGTACTTC. It encodes CASSPLAGGQETQYF.